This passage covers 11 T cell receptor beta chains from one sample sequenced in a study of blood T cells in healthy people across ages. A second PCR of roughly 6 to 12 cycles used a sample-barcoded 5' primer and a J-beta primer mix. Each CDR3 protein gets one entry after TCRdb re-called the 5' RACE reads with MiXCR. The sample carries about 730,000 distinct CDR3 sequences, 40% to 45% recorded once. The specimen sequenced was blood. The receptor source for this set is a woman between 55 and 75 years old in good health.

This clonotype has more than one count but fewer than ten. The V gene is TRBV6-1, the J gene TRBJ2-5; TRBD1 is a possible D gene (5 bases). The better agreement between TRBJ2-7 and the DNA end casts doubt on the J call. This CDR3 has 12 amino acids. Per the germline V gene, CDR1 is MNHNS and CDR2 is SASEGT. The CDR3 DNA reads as TGTGCCAGCAGTGATTCAGGGTCCGAGCAGTACTTC. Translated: CASSDSGSEQYF.

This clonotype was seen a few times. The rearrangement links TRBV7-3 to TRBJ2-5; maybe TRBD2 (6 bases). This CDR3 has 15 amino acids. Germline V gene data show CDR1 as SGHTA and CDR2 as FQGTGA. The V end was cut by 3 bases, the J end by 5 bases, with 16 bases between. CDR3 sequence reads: CASSFHDTRGETQYF. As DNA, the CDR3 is TGTGCCAGCAGCTTCCATGACACCCGGGGGGAGACCCAGTACTTC.

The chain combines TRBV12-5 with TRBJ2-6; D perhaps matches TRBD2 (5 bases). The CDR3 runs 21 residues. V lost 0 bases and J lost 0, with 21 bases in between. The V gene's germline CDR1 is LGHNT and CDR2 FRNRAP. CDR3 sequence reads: CASGLVRYRGTSSSGANVLTF. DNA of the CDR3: TGTGCTAGTGGTTTGGTACGGTATCGGGGTACCAGTTCCTCTGGGGCCAACGTCCTGACTTTC.

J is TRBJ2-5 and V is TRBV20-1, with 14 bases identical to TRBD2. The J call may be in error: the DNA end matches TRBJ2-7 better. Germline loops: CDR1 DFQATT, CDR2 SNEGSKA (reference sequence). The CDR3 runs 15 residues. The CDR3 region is CSAISGTSGSYEQYF. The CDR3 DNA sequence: TGCAGTGCCATCTCCGGGACTAGCGGGAGTTACGAGCAGTACTTC.

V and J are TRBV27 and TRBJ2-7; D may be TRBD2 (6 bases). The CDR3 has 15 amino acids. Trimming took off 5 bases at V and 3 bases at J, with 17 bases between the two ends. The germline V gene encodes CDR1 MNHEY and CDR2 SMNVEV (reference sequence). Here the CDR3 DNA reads TGTGCCAGCAGTGAAAATCCGGGACTTATCTACGAGCAGTACTTC. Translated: CASSENPGLIYEQYF.

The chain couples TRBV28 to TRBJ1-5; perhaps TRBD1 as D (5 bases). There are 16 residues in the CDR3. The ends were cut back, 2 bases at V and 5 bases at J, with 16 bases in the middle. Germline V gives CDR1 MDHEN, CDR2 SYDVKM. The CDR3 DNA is TGTGCCAGCAGTTTAAATTTTAGGGGAGGTCATCAGCCCCAGCATTTT. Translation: CASSLNFRGGHQPQHF.

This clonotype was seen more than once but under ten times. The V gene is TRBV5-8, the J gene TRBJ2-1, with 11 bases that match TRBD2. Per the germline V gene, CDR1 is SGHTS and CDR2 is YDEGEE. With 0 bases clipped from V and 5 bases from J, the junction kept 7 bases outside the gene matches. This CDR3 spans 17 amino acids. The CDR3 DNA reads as TGTGCCAGCAGCTTGGCCGGCCTAGCGGGGGGTGACAATGAGCAGTTCTTC. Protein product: CASSLAGLAGGDNEQFF. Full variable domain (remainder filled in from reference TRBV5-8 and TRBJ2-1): EAGVTQSPTHLIKTRGQQATLRCSPISGHTSVYWYQQALGLGLQFLLWYDEGEERNRGNFPPRFSGRQFPNYSSELNVNALELEDSALYLCASSLAGLAGGDNEQFFGPGTRLTVL.

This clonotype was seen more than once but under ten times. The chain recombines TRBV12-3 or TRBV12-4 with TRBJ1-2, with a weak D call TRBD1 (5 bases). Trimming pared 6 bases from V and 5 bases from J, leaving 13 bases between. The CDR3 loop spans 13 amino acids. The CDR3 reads CASSQTVAYGYTF. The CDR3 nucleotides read TGTGCCAGCAGCCAGACAGTTGCTTATGGCTACACCTTC.

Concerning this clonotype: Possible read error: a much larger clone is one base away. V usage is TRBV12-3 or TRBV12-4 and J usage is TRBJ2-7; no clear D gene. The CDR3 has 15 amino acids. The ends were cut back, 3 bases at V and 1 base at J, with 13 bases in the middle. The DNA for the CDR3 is TGTGCCAGCAGTTTCGACGTCCGCACGTCCTACGAGCAGTACTTC. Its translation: CASSFDVRTSYEQYF.

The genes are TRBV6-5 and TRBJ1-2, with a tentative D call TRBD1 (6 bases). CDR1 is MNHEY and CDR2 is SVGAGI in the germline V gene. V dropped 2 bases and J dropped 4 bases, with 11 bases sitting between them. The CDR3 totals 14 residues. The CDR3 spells CASSYGGAAYGYTF. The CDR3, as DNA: TGTGCCAGCAGTTACGGGGGGGCGGCCTATGGCTACACCTTC.

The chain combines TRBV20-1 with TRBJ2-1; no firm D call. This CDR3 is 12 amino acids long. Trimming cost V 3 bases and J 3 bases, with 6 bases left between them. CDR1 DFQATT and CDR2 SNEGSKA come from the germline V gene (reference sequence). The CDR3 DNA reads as TGCAGTGCTAGCCTCAACTACAATGAGCAGTTCTTC. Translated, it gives CSASLNYNEQFF.